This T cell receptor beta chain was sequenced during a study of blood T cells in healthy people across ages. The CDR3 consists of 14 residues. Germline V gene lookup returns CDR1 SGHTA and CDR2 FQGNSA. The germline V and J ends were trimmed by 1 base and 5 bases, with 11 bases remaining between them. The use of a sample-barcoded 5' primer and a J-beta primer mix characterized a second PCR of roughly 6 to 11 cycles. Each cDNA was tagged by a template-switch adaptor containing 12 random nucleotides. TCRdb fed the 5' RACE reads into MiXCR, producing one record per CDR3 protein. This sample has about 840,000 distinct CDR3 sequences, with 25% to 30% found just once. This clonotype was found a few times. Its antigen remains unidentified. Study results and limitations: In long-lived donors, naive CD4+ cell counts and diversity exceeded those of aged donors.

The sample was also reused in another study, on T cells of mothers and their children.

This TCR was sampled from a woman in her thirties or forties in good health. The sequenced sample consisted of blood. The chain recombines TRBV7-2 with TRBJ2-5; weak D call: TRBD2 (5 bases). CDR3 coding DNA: TGTGCCAGCAGCTTAGGCCTAGCCATGGAGACCCAGTACTTC. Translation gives CASSLGLAMETQYF.